The rows below give T cell receptor beta chains drawn from one sample of a study of Graves' ophthalmopathy and Graves' hyperthyroidism. TCRdb redid the calling of the multiplex PCR reads with MiXCR, one entry per CDR3 protein. The sample includes more than 550,000 distinct CDR3 sequences, just over 40% seen only once; the top ten take 2.5% to 3.5%. Sequencing was carried out using peripheral blood. These receptors all stem from an adult man with Graves' ophthalmopathy. CDR3s leave out the opening cysteine and the closing phenylalanine or tryptophan.

j_call cdr3_length v_call cdr3_aa
TRBJ2-6 15 TRBV20-1 SARDPHRNSGANVLT
TRBJ1-4 14 TRBV15 ATSGNNRATNEKLF
TRBJ1-1 12 TRBV7-6 ASSLARAAGVTF
TRBJ2-5 14 TRBV5-1 ASSPTPAQGEETQY
TRBJ1-4 13 TRBV4-2 ASSQDRGGGEKLF
TRBJ2-5 11 TRBV2 AGSDVRSSTQY
TRBJ1-1 15 TRBV2 ASSEESGLAGDTEAF
TRBJ1-6 12 TRBV7-3 ASSFTGPNSPLH
TRBJ2-7 12 TRBV25-1 ASGRGPGSGEQY
TRBJ2-5 12 TRBV6-2/TRBV6-3 ASSPVGQGETQY
TRBJ1-5 12 TRBV24-1 ATSDSDRAQPQH
TRBJ1-2 14 TRBV25-1 ASSEPGDSSPYGYT
TRBJ1-2 11 TRBV5-1 ASSLAPQDGYT
TRBJ1-2 11 TRBV29-1 SVEGDRADGYT
TRBJ1-1 12 TRBV20-1 SAPSQDWNTEAF
TRBJ2-2 12 TRBV19 AWTGGSNTGELF
TRBJ2-7 12 TRBV13 ASSLGQGKYEQY